The rows below give T cell receptor beta chains drawn from one sample of a study of cytomegalovirus exposure and HLA in healthy donors. Generated by immunoSEQ multiplex PCR, the TCRdb table keeps only in-frame clones and is missing some. The sample lists about 130,000 clones; 70% to 90% were seen once. The specimen sequenced was PBMCs. The receptor source for this set is a woman in her 30s in good health and CMV-seropositive. Each CDR3 is given with its conserved first and last residue. The order of the fields is J gene, D gene, V gene, clone size, CDR3 protein, CDR3 DNA. A D gene is named only where the DNA matches it firmly. Size is omitted from some rows. Given values are once, few, many or a class for expanded clones.

TRBJ2-1 TRBD1 TRBV29-1 - CSVEPRQGRRQFF TGCAGCGTTGAACCTCGACAGGGAAGGAGACAGTTCTTC
TRBJ2-7 TRBD2 TRBV7-6 - CASSSEAGAIYEQYF TGTGCCAGCAGCTCAGAAGCGGGAGCGATCTACGAGCAGTACTTC
TRBJ2-7 - TRBV6-5 - CASRDTGTYYEQYF TGTGCCAGCAGGGATACCGGGACTTACTACGAGCAGTACTTC
TRBJ2-1 - TRBV5-3 - CARSLDSRGNEQFF TGTGCCAGAAGCTTGGATTCCCGGGGCAATGAGCAGTTCTTC
TRBJ2-3 TRBD2 TRBV2 - CASIRGGRTDTQYF TGTGCCAGCATCCGGGGGGGTAGAACAGATACGCAGTATTTT
TRBJ2-3 - TRBV27 - CASSLVRGPGDTQYF TGTGCCAGCAGTTTAGTGCGGGGGCCCGGGGATACGCAGTATTTT
TRBJ1-1 - TRBV4-1 - CASSQEPGAAVLEAFF TGCGCCAGCAGCCAAGAACCAGGGGCCGCCGTTTTAGAAGCTTTCTTT
TRBJ2-5 - TRBV28 - CASSLRGGTQYF TGTGCCAGCAGTTTACGGGGAGGGACCCAGTACTTC
TRBJ1-2 - TRBV5-4 - CASSPGTPNYGYTF TGTGCCAGCAGCCCAGGGACACCCAACTATGGCTACACCTTC
TRBJ2-7 - TRBV5-5 - CASSPQTTEQYF TGTGCCAGCAGCCCTCAGACTACCGAGCAGTACTTC
TRBJ2-7 - TRBV7-2 - CASSLRGAKGSYEQYF TGTGCCAGCAGCTTACGGGGGGCAAAGGGCTCCTACGAGCAGTACTTC
TRBJ2-7 TRBD1 TRBV28 - CASRTQGAAYEQYF TGTGCCAGCAGAACCCAGGGGGCTGCCTACGAGCAGTACTTC
TRBJ2-7 TRBD2 TRBV28 - CASSGQAGASYEQYF TGTGCCAGCAGTGGGCAAGCGGGGGCCTCCTACGAGCAGTACTTC
TRBJ2-7 TRBD1 TRBV11-2 - CASRPSTGVEQYF TGTGCCAGCAGGCCCTCGACAGGGGTCGAGCAGTACTTC
TRBJ2-7 TRBD2 TRBV13 few CASSGGKAYEQYF TGTGCCAGTTCCGGGGGGAAAGCCTACGAGCAGTACTTC
TRBJ1-2 - TRBV7-9 - CASSLRTATNYGYTF TGTGCCAGCAGCCTACGGACAGCTACTAACTATGGCTACACCTTC
TRBJ2-7 - TRBV15 - CATSRNDRRLYF TGTGCCACCAGCAGAAATGACAGGAGACTGTACTTC
TRBJ2-2 TRBD2 TRBV14 - CASSQLAGARGELFF TGTGCCAGCAGCCAACTAGCGGGAGCCCGGGGGGAGCTGTTTTTT
TRBJ2-3 - TRBV6-5 - CASSYGVTDTQYF TGTGCCAGCAGTTACGGAGTCACAGATACGCAGTATTTT
TRBJ2-1 - TRBV6-5 - CASSYSRASGWFF TGTGCCAGCAGTTACTCGCGGGCCTCCGGGTGGTTCTTC
TRBJ2-2 TRBD1 TRBV2 - CASSAETGHNTGELFF TGTGCCAGCAGCGCAGAGACAGGGCATAACACCGGGGAGCTGTTTTTT
TRBJ1-3 TRBD1 TRBV4-1 - CASSTDRVRRGFSGNTIYF TGCGCCAGCAGCACCGACAGGGTCCGAAGGGGGTTCTCTGGAAACACCATATATTTT
TRBJ2-5 TRBD2 TRBV2 - CASSDPAGGETQYF TGTGCCAGCAGTGATCCAGCGGGGGGAGAGACCCAGTACTTC
TRBJ2-2 - TRBV6-5 - CASSLEDSHTGELFF TGTGCCAGCAGTTTGGAGGATAGTCACACCGGGGAGCTGTTTTTT
TRBJ2-1 TRBD2 TRBV5-1 - CASSSSSGEGNEQFF TGCGCCAGCAGCTCATCTAGCGGGGAGGGCAATGAGCAGTTCTTC
TRBJ2-5 TRBD2 TRBV5-1 - CASSERGPSETQYF TGCGCCAGCAGTGAGCGGGGGCCGTCGGAGACCCAGTACTTC
TRBJ1-4 - TRBV28 - CASSALPGVEKLFF TGTGCCAGCAGTGCACTCCCCGGGGTTGAAAAACTGTTTTTT
TRBJ2-7 - TRBV2 - CASSEGRAYEQYF TGTGCCAGCAGTGAAGGACGGGCCTACGAGCAGTACTTC
TRBJ2-7 TRBD2 TRBV5-6 - CASSLSPSGSSYEQYF TGTGCCAGCAGCTTGTCTCCTAGCGGGAGCTCCTACGAGCAGTACTTC
TRBJ1-3 - TRBV6-5 - CASSPGGSGDTIYF TGTGCCAGCAGTCCGGGGGGGTCCGGGGACACCATATATTTT
TRBJ2-5 TRBD2 TRBV7-8 - CASSPGLPWETQYF TGTGCCAGCAGCCCGGGACTACCCTGGGAGACCCAGTACTTC
TRBJ2-1 TRBD2 TRBV7-3 - CASSLAGTSVYNEQFF TGTGCCAGCAGCTTAGCAGGGACTAGCGTCTACAATGAGCAGTTCTTC
TRBJ2-3 TRBD2 TRBV28 - CASSSGTSGGETDTQYF TGTGCCAGCAGCTCCGGGACTAGCGGGGGGGAAACAGATACGCAGTATTTT
TRBJ2-1 TRBD2 TRBV9 once CASSAPRHGLADNEQFF TGTGCCAGCAGCGCTCCCCGACATGGACTAGCGGACAATGAGCAGTTCTTC
TRBJ2-7 - TRBV5-6 - CASNRGLSTYEQYF TGTGCCAGCAACCGGGGATTAAGTACCTACGAGCAGTACTTC
TRBJ1-2 - TRBV5-8 - CASSLHSTNYGYTF TGTGCCAGCAGCTTGCACAGCACTAACTATGGCTACACCTTC
TRBJ1-5 - TRBV4-1 - CASSQESGDQPQHF TGCGCCAGCAGCCAAGAGTCAGGGGATCAGCCCCAGCATTTT
TRBJ1-1 TRBD1 TRBV7-2 - CASSHQGVGTEAFF TGTGCCAGCAGTCACCAGGGGGTTGGGACTGAAGCTTTCTTT
TRBJ2-4 - TRBV2 - CASWSGFGAKNIQYF TGTGCCAGCTGGTCGGGGTTCGGGGCCAAAAACATTCAGTACTTC
TRBJ1-1 - TRBV13 - CASSPQGPDTEAFF TGTGCCAGCAGTCCTCAGGGCCCGGACACTGAAGCTTTCTTT
TRBJ2-1 - TRBV28 - CASSFSIAGLSSPLGYNEQFF TGTGCCAGCAGTTTTAGTATCGCGGGACTTTCCTCTCCCCTGGGCTACAATGAGCAGTTCTTC
TRBJ2-1 - TRBV5-1 - CASSRGGKNEQFF TGCGCCAGCAGCCGTGGGGGGAAAAATGAGCAGTTCTTC
TRBJ1-2 TRBD1 TRBV10-3 - CAIRDRGPDNYGYTF TGTGCCATCAGGGACAGGGGGCCGGATAACTATGGCTACACCTTC
TRBJ2-7 - TRBV5-1 - CASSLAAGSYEQYF TGCGCCAGCAGCTTGGCCGCGGGATCCTACGAGCAGTACTTC
TRBJ1-1 TRBD1 TRBV28 - CASGDREVEAFF TGTGCCAGCGGGGACAGGGAGGTTGAAGCTTTCTTT
TRBJ1-5 - TRBV28 once CASSEQGNQPQHF TGTGCCAGCAGTGAGCAGGGGAACCAGCCCCAGCATTTT
TRBJ2-5 TRBD2 TRBV5-1 - CASSLALGAGETQYF TGCGCCAGCAGCTTGGCCTTGGGAGCGGGGGAGACCCAGTACTTC
TRBJ1-2 TRBD1 TRBV2 once CASSFEGAGGYTF TGTGCCAGCTCCTTTGAGGGGGCCGGGGGCTACACCTTC
TRBJ2-5 TRBD1 TRBV19 - CASSIGPGGETQYF TGTGCCAGTAGTATTGGTCCAGGGGGTGAGACCCAGTACTTC
TRBJ2-1 TRBD2 TRBV15 - CATSRLMTSGGAYEQFF TGTGCCACCAGTAGACTCATGACTAGCGGGGGGGCGTATGAGCAGTTCTTC
TRBJ2-7 TRBD1 TRBV2 - CASSGRTGITVGQYF TGTGCCAGCAGCGGTCGGACAGGTATTACAGTCGGGCAGTACTTC
TRBJ2-5 - TRBV9 once CASSVSDSHQETQYF TGTGCCAGCAGCGTATCGGACAGCCACCAAGAGACCCAGTACTTC
TRBJ2-7 TRBD1 TRBV28 - CASSFMFGIGGDRGRIKTYEQYF TGTGCCAGCAGCTTTATGTTTGGGATCGGTGGGGACAGGGGGAGGATAAAGACCTACGAGCAGTACTTC
TRBJ1-3 - TRBV5-6 once CASTTSNERNRNTIYF TGTGCCAGCACCACCTCGAACGAGAGGAATCGAAACACCATATATTTT
TRBJ1-2 TRBD1 TRBV9 - CASSPNPRDRGHYGYTF TGTGCCAGCAGCCCCAACCCCCGGGACAGGGGACACTATGGCTACACCTTC